These 6 T cell receptor beta chains were all obtained from the same sample, sequenced in a study of metastatic and nonmetastatic thyroid tumors. MiXCR reprocessed the PCR reads for TCRdb. Altogether about 52,000 clones are present, more than 15% being singletons, with the ten largest covering under 3%. Each patient went into thyroid surgery without having received any treatment. The source material was blood. The origin of the receptors is a female donor with papillary thyroid cancer or a benign thyroid nodule (not recorded which). Some clones in this sample may be carry-over from other donors' samples.

This clone was observed a few times. This chain joins TRBV6-1 and TRBJ2-7; TRBD2 aligns across 7 bases. CDR3 length: 13 residues. J was trimmed by 5 bases and V by 11 bases; bases with no gene match: 12. CDR1 MNHNS and CDR2 SASEGT come from the germline V gene. CDR3 region: CAAQAGLSNEQYF. In nucleotides, the CDR3 is TGTGCCGCCCAAGCGGGACTATCCAACGAGCAGTACTTC.

At least ten counts were recorded for this clone. This chain uses TRBV18 with TRBJ2-5; D uncertain. Germline lookup yields CDR1 KGHSH and CDR2 LQKENI. This CDR3 region has 14 residues. V lost 2 bases to trimming and J lost 4 bases, with 11 bases between them. This chain's CDR3 is CASSPNKGRETQYF. CDR3 DNA sequence: TGTGCCAGCTCACCAAATAAGGGTAGAGAGACCCAGTACTTC.

The chain joins TRBV5-1 to TRBJ2-5; D unclear. From germline, CDR1 is SGHRS and CDR2 YFSETQ. There are 14 residues in the CDR3. Between the trimmed V and J ends, which lost 1 base and 5 bases, there was a span of 12 bases. CDR3 sequence: CASSLTIPEETQYF. DNA for the CDR3: TGCGCCAGCAGCTTGACTATCCCGGAGGAGACCCAGTACTTC.

As to this clone: At one boundary the junction diverges from the germline segment, which might be a read error. Other DNA sequences in this specimen translate into the identical CDR3. V gene TRBV27 combines with J gene TRBJ1-2; D gene uncertain. The CDR3 has 18 amino acids. Germline-derived CDR1 and CDR2 are MNHEY and SMNVEV (reference sequence). The CDR3 region is CASSLSVRGSASNRGYTF. For the CDR3, the DNA is TGTGCCAGCAGTCTATCGGTCCGCGGTTCAGCCTCGAACCGTGGCTACACCTTC.

There are many counts of this clone. The chain couples TRBV11-1 to TRBJ2-7; D ambiguous. The germline V and J ends were trimmed by 2 bases and 8 bases, with 13 bases remaining between them. The CDR3 runs to 13 residues. CDR1 and CDR2 (germline): SGHAT, FQDESV (reference sequence). This CDR3 reads CASSLRSTLQQYF. The CDR3 DNA reads TGTGCCAGCAGCTTAAGGTCGACCCTGCAGCAGTACTTC. The whole variable domain, remainder taken from reference TRBV11-1 and TRBJ2-7, is EAEVAQSPRYKITEKSQAVAFWCDPISGHATLYWYRQILGQGPELLVQFQDESVVDDSQLPKDRFSAERLKGVDSTLKIQPAELGDSAMYLCASSLRSTLQQYFGPGTRLTVT.

By share, this clone counts as medium-sized. Germline and junction disagree at one end, which may indicate a read error. The V and J genes are TRBV6-1 and TRBJ1-3; D gene uncertain. CDR3 length equals 12 residues. Germline CDR1 is MNHNS and CDR2 is SASEGT. DNA of the CDR3: TGTGCCAGCAGTGAAGCGCACAGCGTGCCCCTATTT. This gives the protein CASSEAHSVPLF.